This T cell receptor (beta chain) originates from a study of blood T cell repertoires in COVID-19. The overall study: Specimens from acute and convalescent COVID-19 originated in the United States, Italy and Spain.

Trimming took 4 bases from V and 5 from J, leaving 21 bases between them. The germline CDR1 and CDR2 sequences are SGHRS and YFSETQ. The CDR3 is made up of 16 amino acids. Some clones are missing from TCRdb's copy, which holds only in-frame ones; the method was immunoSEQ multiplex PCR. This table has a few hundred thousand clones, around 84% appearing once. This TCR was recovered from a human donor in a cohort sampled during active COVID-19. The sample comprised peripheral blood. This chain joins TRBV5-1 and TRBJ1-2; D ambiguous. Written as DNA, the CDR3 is TGCGCCAGCAGCATGGATCCGACTCGGCCGGGATATGGCTACACCTTC. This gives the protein CASSMDPTRPGYGYTF.